Each of the 27 T cell receptor beta chains below was sequenced from the same sample in a study of blood T cell repertoires in COVID-19. Produced via immunoSEQ multiplex PCR; TCRdb's table is partial and in-frame only. The sample contains under 40,000 clones, about 88% of which appear only once. Sequenced sample: peripheral blood. All receptors derive from a man between 65 and 85 years old with active COVID-19.

This chain connects TRBV24-1 to TRBJ2-1; TRBD2 agrees at 9 bases. This CDR3 contains 16 residues. The V and J ends lost 4 bases and 9 bases, in that order; junction bases with no gene match: 12. Germline CDR1 KGHDR, CDR2 SFDVKD. CDR3 loop: CATSDPSGRNFGEQFF. CDR3 bases: TGTGCCACCAGTGACCCGAGCGGGAGGAACTTTGGTGAGCAGTTCTTC.

This clone was observed a single time. V gene TRBV29-1 combines with J gene TRBJ2-1, with 7 bases lining up with TRBD1. Germline-derived CDR1 and CDR2 are SQVTM and ANQGSEA. Unmatched junction bases numbered 7, after V lost 3 bases and J lost 5 bases. This CDR3 region has 14 residues. CDR3 bases: TGCAGCGTTGACTCCGGGACAGCCCACAATGAGCAGTTCTTC. Its translation: CSVDSGTAHNEQFF.

This clone was seen a handful of times. The chain is built from TRBV2 and TRBJ2-1; 7 bases are a match to TRBD2. CDR3 length: 13 amino acids. The V gene's germline CDR1 is SNHLY and CDR2 FYNNEI. V dropped 5 bases and J dropped 13; count of bases not matched to a gene: 11. The CDR3 loop is CASSYAGSGAQFF. The CDR3 bases are TGTGCCAGCAGTTACGCGGGGAGCGGGGCCCAGTTCTTC.

Notes on this clone: The junction departs from germline at one end; a sequencing error may be responsible. This chain uses TRBV12-3 or TRBV12-4 with TRBJ1-5; tentatively, D is TRBD1 (5 bases). The CDR3 has 13 residues. CDR3 amino acids: CAGRRQGDQPQHF. CDR3 DNA: TGTGCCGGCAGGCGACAAGGGGATCAGCCCCAGCATTTT.

This clone was detected once. This chain connects TRBV19 to TRBJ2-1, with TRBD2 matching 15 bases. V lost 4 bases, J lost 4 bases, and 14 bases stayed unmatched. Germline lookup yields CDR1 LNHDA and CDR2 SQIVND (reference sequence). This CDR3 contains 20 residues. This chain's CDR3 is CASSTWTSGRGAGGYNEQFF. The DNA of the CDR3 is TGTGCCAGTAGTACCTGGACTAGCGGGAGGGGAGCGGGGGGTTACAATGAGCAGTTCTTC.

This chain connects TRBV27 to TRBJ2-7, with 13 bases fitting TRBD2. V trimming: 2 bases; J trimming: 7 bases; junction bases outside the gene matches: 14. Germline V gene sequence: CDR1 MNHEY, CDR2 SMNVEV (reference sequence). The CDR3 has 18 amino acids. The CDR3 DNA follows: TGTGCCAGCAGTTTAAACGCAAGGACTAGCGGGAGTGTGAGGGAGCAGTACTTC. It translates to CASSLNARTSGSVREQYF.

The chain is built from TRBV5-6 and TRBJ2-3; 8 bases are shared with TRBD2. The CDR3 length is 15 residues. V shed 2 bases, J shed 3 bases, and the junction held 5 bases outside the gene matches. Germline lookup yields CDR1 SGHDT and CDR2 YYEEEE. As DNA, the CDR3 is TGTGCCAGCAGCTTTCGGGGGGGTAGGACAGATACGCAGTATTTT. Its translation: CASSFRGGRTDTQYF.

CDR3 coding DNA: TGTGCCAGCAGCCCATGGACAGGGGGTACCACTGAAGCTTTCTTT. This encodes CASSPWTGGTTEAFF. The genes are TRBV9 and TRBJ1-1; 10 bases agree with TRBD1. CDR1 is SGDLS, CDR2 YYNGEE, per germline. The CDR3 is made up of 15 amino acids. V was clipped by 4 bases and J by 4 bases; unmatched bases: 7.

This clone has just one count. The J gene is TRBJ2-5, the V gene TRBV24-1; D gene uncertain. CDR3 length equals 14 residues. Trimming took 5 bases from V and 2 from J, leaving 11 bases between them. The germline V gene has CDR1 KGHDR and CDR2 SFDVKD. The CDR3 spells CATSGRGQQETQYF. The DNA of the CDR3 is TGTGCCACCAGTGGTAGAGGTCAGCAAGAGACCCAGTACTTC.

Notes on this clone: In the same sample, other DNA sequences code for this CDR3. This chain links TRBV5-4 with TRBJ2-1; D unresolved. V shed 1 base and J shed 3 bases, with 8 bases lying between them. Germline V gene data show CDR1 as SGHNT and CDR2 as YYREEE (reference sequence). This CDR3 has 14 residues. The CDR3 DNA reads TGTGCCAGCAGCTTGCAAGCTGGCTACAATGAGCAGTTCTTC. Encoded protein: CASSLQAGYNEQFF.

The count of this clone is one. The V call is TRBV9, the J call TRBJ2-6; D perhaps matches TRBD1 (6 bases). V lost 1 base and J lost 4, with 12 bases in between. The CDR3 contains 16 residues. Germline CDR1 reads SGDLS; CDR2 reads YYNGEE. CDR3 protein: CASSVSTGPGANVLTF. CDR3 in DNA: TGTGCCAGCAGCGTATCAACAGGGCCCGGGGCCAACGTCCTGACTTTC.

The chain uses TRBV5-1 and TRBJ1-2, with no clear D. This CDR3 region has 17 residues. The ends were cut back, 0 bases at V and 0 bases at J, with 15 bases in the middle. CDR1 is SGHRS and CDR2 is YFSETQ in the germline V gene. The CDR3 sequence: CASSLGAGFASNYGYTF. CDR3 in DNA: TGCGCCAGCAGCTTGGGGGCTGGGTTCGCTTCTAACTATGGCTACACCTTC.

The rearrangement uses TRBV28 and TRBJ1-2, with a possible D match to TRBD1 (5 bases). CDR3 length: 13 amino acids. Trimming stripped 5 bases from V and 0 bases from J, with 7 bases between. The germline V gene encodes CDR1 MDHEN and CDR2 SYDVKM. CDR3 in DNA: TGTGCCAGCAGTCGACAGCCTAACTATGGCTACACCTTC. Protein: CASSRQPNYGYTF.

The chain joins TRBV10-3 to TRBJ1-6; D is perhaps TRBD1 (6 bases). Trimming took off 2 bases at V and 9 bases at J, with 11 bases between the two ends. The germline CDR1 and CDR2 sequences are ENHRY and SYGVKD. The CDR3 sequence is 14 residues long. As DNA, the CDR3 is TGTGCCATCAGTGAGGGGACACCCAGTTCACCCCTCCACTTT. Translation: CAISEGTPSSPLHF.

The chain couples TRBV19 to TRBJ2-5, with TRBD1 identical over 7 bases. J gave up 5 bases and V 6 bases, and 3 bases lay outside the gene matches. The CDR3 consists of 12 residues. In germline, CDR1 is LNHDA, CDR2 SQIVND (reference sequence). CDR3 DNA: TGTGCCAGTAGAGACAGGGCTGAGACCCAGTACTTC. This translates into CASRDRAETQYF. Based on the CDR3 plus reference TRBV19 and TRBJ2-5, the full variable domain is DGGITQSPKYLFRKEGQNVTLSCEQNLNHDAMYWYRQDPGQGLRLIYYSQIVNDFQKGDIAEGYSVSREKKESFPLTVTSAQKNPTAFYLCASRDRAETQYFGPGTRLLVL.

V usage is TRBV29-1 and J usage is TRBJ1-2; no clear D gene. CDR3 size: 14 residues. Germline V gives CDR1 SQVTM, CDR2 ANQGSEA. V was shortened by 2 bases and J by 4 bases, with 14 bases between the two germline ends. CDR3 in amino acids: CSVESIGRGYGYTF. The CDR3 DNA follows: TGCAGCGTTGAAAGTATCGGCCGGGGCTATGGCTACACCTTC.

This chain links TRBV27 with TRBJ1-3, with 10 bases fitting TRBD1. This CDR3 is 15 amino acids long. The germline V gene has CDR1 MNHEY and CDR2 SMNVEV (reference sequence). V shed 4 bases, J shed 2 bases, and the junction held 2 bases outside the gene matches. The CDR3 nucleotides read TGTGCCAGCAGTTCCGGGACAGGGGCTGGAAACACCATATATTTT. Its protein is CASSSGTGAGNTIYF.

Here the CDR3 reads CASSLWPSGGAGTQYF. The DNA for the CDR3 is TGTGCCAGCAGCTTATGGCCTAGCGGGGGGGCTGGTACCCAGTACTTC. The chain couples TRBV7-2 to TRBJ2-5; 12 bases are a match to TRBD2. Germline lookup yields CDR1 SGHTA and CDR2 FQGNSA. Losses at the gene ends were 2 bases for V and 8 bases for J; bases not matched to a gene: 9. The CDR3 is made up of 16 amino acids.

The chain uses TRBV15 and TRBJ2-7; possible D gene TRBD1, 6 bases. The germline V gene encodes CDR1 LNHNV and CDR2 YYDKDF (reference sequence). There are 16 residues in the CDR3. V shed 1 base and J shed 3 bases, with 16 bases lying between them. The CDR3 region is CATSRVGQTTLYEQYF. In DNA form, the CDR3 reads TGTGCCACCAGCAGAGTCGGACAGACCACCCTCTACGAGCAGTACTTC. Filled out from reference TRBV15 and TRBJ2-7, the complete variable domain reads DAMVIQNPRYQVTQFGKPVTLSCSQTLNHNVMYWYQQKSSQAPKLLFHYYDKDFNNEADTPDNFQSRRPNTSFCFLDIRSPGLGDTAMYLCATSRVGQTTLYEQYFGPGTRLTVT.

The chain is built from TRBV23-1 and TRBJ2-1, with TRBD1 identical over 10 bases. TRBV23-1 is marked as an open reading frame, function uncertain. The CDR3 is 15 amino acids. CDR3 in DNA: TGCGCTAGGACCGGGACAGGGGAGTCCTACAATGAGCAGTTCTTC. It is translated as CARTGTGESYNEQFF.

This clone was counted once. The CDR3 reads CASSLGQGLNTDTQYF. CDR3 DNA sequence: TGTGCCAGCAGCCTGGGACAGGGGCTCAACACAGATACGCAGTATTTT. The V and J genes are TRBV7-3 and TRBJ2-3; 10 nucleotides agree with TRBD1. The CDR3 has 16 residues. In germline, CDR1 is SGHTA, CDR2 FQGTGA. Trimming took 5 bases from V and 2 from J; bases not matched to a gene: 7.

The chain combines TRBV30 with TRBJ1-5; 7 bases match TRBD1. This CDR3 has 13 amino acids. CDR1 and CDR2 (germline): GTSNPN, SVGIG (reference sequence). V lost 5 bases, J lost 10 bases, and 11 bases stayed unmatched. Here the CDR3 reads CAWRQGPASPQHF. The CDR3 nucleotides read TGTGCCTGGCGACAGGGCCCTGCGTCCCCCCAGCATTTT.

The chain recombines TRBV19 with TRBJ2-7; 9 bases agree with TRBD1. CDR3 length: 14 amino acids. Per germline, CDR1 LNHDA and CDR2 SQIVND (reference sequence). V was clipped by 5 bases and J by 5 bases; unmatched bases: 7. CDR3 amino acids: CASSAGTGPNEQYF. CDR3 nucleotide sequence: TGTGCCAGTAGTGCCGGGACAGGGCCGAACGAGCAGTACTTC.

This chain joins TRBV2 and TRBJ1-4; 12 bases line up with TRBD1. Germline trimming cut 6 bases from V and 10 bases from J; bases unmatched to any gene: 9. The CDR3 covers 15 residues. Germline V gene data show CDR1 as SNHLY and CDR2 as FYNNEI. This CDR3 is CASRVSGQGAGKLFF. CDR3 nucleotides: TGTGCCAGCAGGGTATCGGGACAGGGGGCAGGAAAACTGTTTTTT.

The rearrangement uses TRBV25-1 and TRBJ1-1; 11 bases fit TRBD1. The CDR3 is made up of 16 amino acids. V shed 1 base and J 13 bases; nucleotides not matched to a gene: 14. Germline V gene data show CDR1 as MGHDK and CDR2 as SYGVNS. CDR3 nucleotides: TGTGCCAGCAGTGAATCCCTGCTGGACAGGGGGCGGGGGATTTTCTTT. It specifies CASSESLLDRGRGIFF.

The chain recombines TRBV7-9 with TRBJ1-1, with a possible D match to TRBD1 (5 bases). The ends were cut back, 5 bases at V and 5 bases at J, with 9 bases in the middle. The germline V gene has CDR1 SEHNR and CDR2 FQNEAQ (reference sequence). This CDR3 is 12 amino acids long. The CDR3 region has the DNA TGTGCCAGCAGCGTAAGGGGAACTGAAGCTTTCTTT. It is translated as CASSVRGTEAFF.

The rearrangement uses TRBV28 and TRBJ2-1; TRBD1 is a possible D gene (6 bases). CDR1 is MDHEN and CDR2 is SYDVKM in the germline V gene. With 10 bases removed from V and 2 bases from J, the gap between germline ends came to 15 bases. This CDR3 region has 14 residues. The CDR3 DNA reads as TGTGCCACTCGATTCAGGGACACCTACAATGAGCAGTTCTTC. Its protein is CATRFRDTYNEQFF. The variable domain in full, with the rest retrieved from reference TRBV28 and TRBJ2-1, is DVKVTQSSRYLVKRTGEKVFLECVQDMDHENMFWYRQDPGLGLRLIYFSYDVKMKEKGDIPEGYSVSREKKERFSLILESASTNQTSMYLCATRFRDTYNEQFFGPGTRLTVL.